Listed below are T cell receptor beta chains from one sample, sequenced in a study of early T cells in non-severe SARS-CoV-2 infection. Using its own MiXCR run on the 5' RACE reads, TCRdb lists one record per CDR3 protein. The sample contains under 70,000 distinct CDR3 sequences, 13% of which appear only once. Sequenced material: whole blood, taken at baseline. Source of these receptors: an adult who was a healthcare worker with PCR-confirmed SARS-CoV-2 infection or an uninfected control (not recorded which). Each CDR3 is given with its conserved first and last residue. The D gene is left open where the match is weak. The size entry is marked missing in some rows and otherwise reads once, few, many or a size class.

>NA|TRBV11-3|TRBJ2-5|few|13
TGTGCCAGCAGCCTGACTAGGAGGGAGACCCAGTACTTC
CASSLTRRETQYF
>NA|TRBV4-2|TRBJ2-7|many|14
TGTGCCAGCAGCTTAACAGGGACCTCCTACGAGCAGTACTTC
CASSLTGTSYEQYF
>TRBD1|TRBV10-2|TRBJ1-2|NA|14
TGCGCCAGCAGTGGCCGGACAGGTTCCTATGGCTACACCTTC
CASSGRTGSYGYTF
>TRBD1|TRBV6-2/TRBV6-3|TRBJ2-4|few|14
TGTGCCAGCACCCGGCGAGGGGGCGGATACATTCAGTACTTC
CASTRRGGGYIQYF
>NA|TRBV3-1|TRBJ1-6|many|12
TGTGCCAGCAGCCCACCAGGGTCACCCCTCCACTTT
CASSPPGSPLHF
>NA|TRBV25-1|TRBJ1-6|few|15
TGTGCCAGCAGTTCGGGCAGGGGCTATAATTCACCCCTCCACTTT
CASSSGRGYNSPLHF
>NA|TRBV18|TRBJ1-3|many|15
TGTGCCAGCTCACCAATAGGTTTCTCTGGAAACACCATATATTTT
CASSPIGFSGNTIYF